This record looks at one T cell receptor (beta chain) sequence and its context. Its antigen is unknown. The source of the sample is a study of shared clonotypes between healthy human individuals. The V gene's germline CDR1 is MDHEN and CDR2 SYDVKM. The length of the CDR3 is 15 residues. V shed 0 bases and J 4 bases; nucleotides not matched to a gene: 6. Sequencing was performed with immunoSEQ multiplex PCR; in TCRdb, only in-frame clones are kept and a portion is missing. The sample gives under 2.5 million clones, around 90% of which show up once; 0.37% is in the top ten. General observations from the study: Relative to their counterparts shared across all four donors, non-shared clonotypes exhibited diminished generation probabilities. The researchers took only blood, and tissue repertoires probably look different. Some naive CD4 clonotypes, 4% to 6%, turned up in common across four donors. Researchers found naive subsets generally carried larger estimated richness than memory subsets.

The V call is TRBV28, the J call TRBJ2-7, with 7 nucleotides matching TRBD1. The sequencing sample was made of naive CD4+ T cells from PBMCs. Subset indicated: CD45RA+ positively selected. The origin of this receptor is a man aged 18 to 29 in good health. Some clones in this sample may be carry-over from other donors' samples. CDR3 DNA sequence: TGTGCCAGCAGTTTATGGGGGACAGTAGGTTACGAGCAGTACTTC. Encoded protein: CASSLWGTVGYEQYF. The variable domain in full, with the rest retrieved from reference TRBV28 and TRBJ2-7, is DVKVTQSSRYLVKRTGEKVFLECVQDMDHENMFWYRQDPGLGLRLIYFSYDVKMKEKGDIPEGYSVSREKKERFSLILESASTNQTSMYLCASSLWGTVGYEQYFGPGTRLTVT.